This is a list of T cell receptor beta chains from one sample in a study of cytomegalovirus exposure and HLA in healthy donors. This table comes from immunoSEQ multiplex PCR, and its TCRdb copy is limited to in-frame clones, with some not included. The sample includes roughly 130,000 clones, around three quarters seen only once; the top ten take about 1.8%. Sequencing was performed on PBMCs. The source is a woman aged 45-60 years in good health and CMV-seronegative. The conserved cysteine and the conserved F or W are not part of the CDR3 here. Size is omitted from some rows. Given values are once, few, many or a class for expanded clones.

size: .
V: TRBV6-1
length: 13
CDR3: ASRNRRAGTDTQY

size: few
V: TRBV6-1
length: 12
CDR3: ASNERGLGDEAF

size: once
V: TRBV19
length: 11
CDR3: ASSQRQGKTQY

size: .
V: TRBV20-1
length: 9
CDR3: GTGTKETQY

size: .
V: TRBV27
length: 17
CDR3: ASSLLSLIAGGRGNEQF

size: .
V: TRBV6-6
length: 12
CDR3: ASSYDDQGPQGH

size: once
V: TRBV14
length: 13
CDR3: ASSQVFGGFGEQF

size: .
V: TRBV12-5
length: 13
CDR3: ASGGMSGQIEKLF

size: .
V: TRBV15
length: 15
CDR3: ATSRDRGGRSTDTQY

size: .
V: TRBV28
length: 13
CDR3: ASSLGDRATGELF

size: .
V: TRBV9
length: 11
CDR3: ASSLTGGHEQY

size: .
V: TRBV28
length: 13
CDR3: ASSLGGTGNTEAF

size: .
V: TRBV4-1
length: 15
CDR3: ASSQEGGQVSYNEQF

size: .
V: TRBV4-3
length: 12
CDR3: ASSQLTVNTEAF

size: .
V: TRBV9
length: 12
CDR3: ASSVEEGSTEAF

size: .
V: TRBV28
length: 12
CDR3: ASSRQGPNEKLF

size: few
V: TRBV2
length: 13
CDR3: ASSRDNSGANVLT

size: .
V: TRBV30
length: 11
CDR3: AWATATGNTIY

size: .
V: TRBV28
length: 13
CDR3: ASSSAPSGYYEQY

size: .
V: TRBV6-5
length: 11
CDR3: ASSQTGYTEAF

size: .
V: TRBV6-5
length: 14
CDR3: ASSYGLAGAVYEQY

size: .
V: TRBV4-2
length: 15
CDR3: ASSQDHQAGCDQPQH

size: .
V: TRBV30
length: 10
CDR3: AWSPIGYEQY

size: .
V: TRBV6-5
length: 10
CDR3: ASRGTVYGYT